This T cell receptor beta chain was identified in a study of Ad26.COV2.S vaccination and SARS-CoV-2 variants. Study at large: Ad26.COV2.S shots went into the muscle once or twice, 56 days apart.

V was pared by 3 bases and J by 4 bases, with 7 bases between. This CDR3 comprises 12 residues. The germline CDR1 and CDR2 sequences are MDHEN and SYDVKM. About this clone: What it binds is unknown. Within the sample, other DNA sequences also encode this same CDR3.

Libraries were prepared by immunoSEQ multiplex PCR; TCRdb keeps only in-frame clonotypes and omits some of them. The table records over 450,000 clones, roughly nine tenths of them present only once. Study-level results: People given the vaccine had a wider spike-specific TCR breadth than placebo recipients did.

Stated treatment: around 19 received Ad26.COV2.S at low or high dose, single or two shots; 5 received placebo; per-sample allocation not given. Sampling happened 63 days after the first vaccine or placebo injection. This chain uses TRBV28 with TRBJ2-7; D is unresolved. This specimen was peripheral blood, taken in a trial of Ad26.COV2.S vaccine versus placebo. The origin of this receptor is a person between 18 and 65 years old who received the Ad26.COV2.S COVID-19 vaccine or a placebo. CDR3 in DNA: TGTGCCAGCAGTTTGAAGGGTTACGAGCAGTACTTC. This encodes CASSLKGYEQYF.